The clone carrying this T cell receptor (beta chain) was observed many times. Its target is not known. The data belong to a study of T cells after yellow fever vaccination. Study-wide context: Researchers used SMART-Seq v4 Ultra Low Input to prepare fractions that had low cell numbers.

General study points: Contamination of FACS-sorted repertoires by abundant clonotypes from the bulk population could occur.

They built TCR cDNA with 5'RACE template switching, a step that put in a universal primer site and UMIs. MiXCR, applied by TCRdb to the 5' RACE reads, yields one record per CDR3 protein. The sample shows a few hundred thousand distinct CDR3 sequences, 6.9% of them seen only once. This CDR3 comprises 15 residues. Per germline, CDR1 SGHDT and CDR2 YYEEEE. Trimming cost V 0 bases and J 7 bases, with 14 bases left between them. The receptor was isolated from a man aged 25 to 45 who received the YFV17D yellow fever vaccine. This chain uses TRBV5-6 with TRBJ2-4; possibly TRBD1 or TRBD2 for D (6 bases each). The sequences come from CD4+ T cells sorted from PBMCs, collected 15 days after the yellow fever booster vaccination. In DNA form, the CDR3 reads TGTGCCAGCAGCTTGGGAGGGGGGCCGGGGAACATTCAGTACTTC. Its protein is CASSLGGGPGNIQYF.